This is a list of T cell receptor beta chains from one sample in a study of T-cell memory formation after mild COVID-19. MiXCR was run by TCRdb on the 5' RACE reads, yielding one entry per CDR3 protein. The sample consists of more than 250,000 distinct CDR3 sequences, around 15% of them appearing once. The sequenced material came from PBMCs or a T cell subset sorted from them (not recorded which). These receptors were collected from a man aged 18 to 29 who had mild COVID-19 (a few samples of this study predate the infection). Cell type and time point are not known. The CDR3 runs from the conserved cysteine through the conserved F or W. The order of the fields is CDR3 DNA, CDR3 protein, D gene, V gene, J gene, clone size. D genes are given only for firm matches. The listing skips clone size in some rows; elsewhere it reads once, few, many or a size class.

CDR3nt: TGTGCCATCAGTGAGGCAGCCCTGATCTATGGCTACACCTTC
CDR3aa: CAISEAALIYGYTF
d_gene: .
v_gene: TRBV10-3
j_gene: TRBJ1-2
abundance: few

CDR3nt: TGCGCCAGCAGCGGACTAGCGGGGACGGGCACAGATACGCAGTATTTT
CDR3aa: CASSGLAGTGTDTQYF
d_gene: TRBD2
v_gene: TRBV5-1
j_gene: TRBJ2-3
abundance: .

CDR3nt: TGTGCCAGCAGCGCCAGACTAGCGGAACTCACCGGGGAGCTGTTTTTT
CDR3aa: CASSARLAELTGELFF
d_gene: TRBD2
v_gene: TRBV2
j_gene: TRBJ2-2
abundance: few

CDR3nt: TGTGCCAGCAGTTTCCGGAGGGCGAGGTATCTTGAGCAGTTCTTC
CDR3aa: CASSFRRARYLEQFF
d_gene: .
v_gene: TRBV12-3/TRBV12-4
j_gene: TRBJ2-1
abundance: many

CDR3nt: TGTGCCATCAGTGAGTCGAGCGGGACAGATCACGAGCAGTACTTC
CDR3aa: CAISESSGTDHEQYF
d_gene: .
v_gene: TRBV10-3
j_gene: TRBJ2-7
abundance: many

CDR3nt: TGTGCCAGCAGGGACAGGACGAACTATGGCTACACCTTC
CDR3aa: CASRDRTNYGYTF
d_gene: TRBD1
v_gene: TRBV28
j_gene: TRBJ1-2
abundance: few

CDR3nt: TGTGCCAGCAGCCTAGGAGGGGACATGAACACTGAAGCTTTCTTT
CDR3aa: CASSLGGDMNTEAFF
d_gene: .
v_gene: TRBV5-6
j_gene: TRBJ1-1
abundance: .

CDR3nt: TGTGCCAGCTCACCCCCCCTAGGTTTCGGGACAGGGGACTACACTGAAGCTTTCTTT
CDR3aa: CASSPPLGFGTGDYTEAFF
d_gene: TRBD1
v_gene: TRBV18
j_gene: TRBJ1-1
abundance: .

CDR3nt: TGTGCCACCAGCAGAGATTATCCCGGGACAGGGGATGAGACCCAGTACTTC
CDR3aa: CATSRDYPGTGDETQYF
d_gene: TRBD1
v_gene: TRBV15
j_gene: TRBJ2-5
abundance: many

CDR3nt: TGTGCCAGTAGTACCCCCCCCGGGGGTGAGCAGTTCTTC
CDR3aa: CASSTPPGGEQFF
d_gene: .
v_gene: TRBV19
j_gene: TRBJ2-1
abundance: .

CDR3nt: TGCAGTGCTGCTGGGCCCGGAAACACCATATATTTT
CDR3aa: CSAAGPGNTIYF
d_gene: .
v_gene: TRBV20-1
j_gene: TRBJ1-3
abundance: many

CDR3nt: TGTGCCAGTGCCGGCTACAATGAGCAGTTCTTC
CDR3aa: CASAGYNEQFF
d_gene: .
v_gene: TRBV19
j_gene: TRBJ2-1
abundance: few

CDR3nt: TGCAGTGCTAGAGAGGGACGGCTCTCTGGAAACACCATATATTTT
CDR3aa: CSAREGRLSGNTIYF
d_gene: .
v_gene: TRBV20-1
j_gene: TRBJ1-3
abundance: .

CDR3nt: TGTGCCAGCAGTCTACAGGGGTTCTCTGGAAACACCATATATTTT
CDR3aa: CASSLQGFSGNTIYF
d_gene: TRBD1
v_gene: TRBV6-5
j_gene: TRBJ1-3
abundance: .

CDR3nt: TGTGCCATCAGTGAAGATCTTGGCCCCCGGGATACGCAGTATTTT
CDR3aa: CAISEDLGPRDTQYF
d_gene: .
v_gene: TRBV10-3
j_gene: TRBJ2-3
abundance: few

CDR3nt: TGTGCCAGAAAGAGCGACAGGGGCAGCTCTGAAGCTTTCTTT
CDR3aa: CARKSDRGSSEAFF
d_gene: TRBD1
v_gene: TRBV2
j_gene: TRBJ1-1
abundance: once

CDR3nt: TGTGCCAGCACCTCCATGGGGGCTGGAGATACGCAGTATTTT
CDR3aa: CASTSMGAGDTQYF
d_gene: .
v_gene: TRBV12-3/TRBV12-4
j_gene: TRBJ2-3
abundance: .

CDR3nt: TGTGCCAGCAGCTTAGTAGGTCTAGCGGGGAGTGAGCAGTTCTTC
CDR3aa: CASSLVGLAGSEQFF
d_gene: TRBD2
v_gene: TRBV7-2
j_gene: TRBJ2-1
abundance: .

CDR3nt: TGTGCCAGCAGCGTAGTGTCCGGGGATGGCTACACCTTC
CDR3aa: CASSVVSGDGYTF
d_gene: .
v_gene: TRBV9
j_gene: TRBJ1-2
abundance: .

CDR3nt: TGTGCCAGCAGTAGAGAAGGACTACCCTACGAGCAGTACTTC
CDR3aa: CASSREGLPYEQYF
d_gene: .
v_gene: TRBV6-2/TRBV6-3
j_gene: TRBJ2-7
abundance: .

CDR3nt: TGCAGTGCCCCCTCTGGGGCTGTTGTAAACTATGGCTACACCTTC
CDR3aa: CSAPSGAVVNYGYTF
d_gene: .
v_gene: TRBV20-1
j_gene: TRBJ1-2
abundance: .

CDR3nt: TGTGCCAGCAGTTTCATACAGGGCTGGGGCACAGATACGCAGTATTTT
CDR3aa: CASSFIQGWGTDTQYF
d_gene: .
v_gene: TRBV6-6
j_gene: TRBJ2-3
abundance: .

CDR3nt: TGCGCCAGCAGCCCACAAGGGTGGGTCGGTAGGTACTTC
CDR3aa: CASSPQGWVGRYF
d_gene: .
v_gene: TRBV5-1
j_gene: TRBJ2-7
abundance: .

CDR3nt: TGTGCCAGCAGTTTATGGGCTAACTCCTACGAGCAGTACTTC
CDR3aa: CASSLWANSYEQYF
d_gene: .
v_gene: TRBV27
j_gene: TRBJ2-7
abundance: .

CDR3nt: TGTGCCAGCAGCTTAAGCTGGGGCCATGCAGATACGCAGTATTTT
CDR3aa: CASSLSWGHADTQYF
d_gene: .
v_gene: TRBV7-6
j_gene: TRBJ2-3
abundance: few

CDR3nt: TGCGCCAGCAGCTTCGGTCTGAGCTACGAGCAGTACTTC
CDR3aa: CASSFGLSYEQYF
d_gene: .
v_gene: TRBV5-1
j_gene: TRBJ2-7
abundance: few

CDR3nt: TGTGCCAGCAGTCACCCAACAGGATGGCGTGAGGACCCCCAGCATTTT
CDR3aa: CASSHPTGWREDPQHF
d_gene: .
v_gene: TRBV6-2/TRBV6-3
j_gene: TRBJ1-5
abundance: .

CDR3nt: TGTGCCAGCAGCCAAGACAGGGTAACCCAAGAGACCCAGTACTTC
CDR3aa: CASSQDRVTQETQYF
d_gene: TRBD1
v_gene: TRBV7-9
j_gene: TRBJ2-5
abundance: .

CDR3nt: TGCGCCAGCAGCCAAGGACCGACAGGGGGCGCGGTTAGTCAGCCCCAGCATTTT
CDR3aa: CASSQGPTGGAVSQPQHF
d_gene: TRBD1
v_gene: TRBV4-1
j_gene: TRBJ1-5
abundance: few

CDR3nt: TGTGCCAGCAGCCCGGGACTAACCCAAGAGACCCAGTACTTC
CDR3aa: CASSPGLTQETQYF
d_gene: TRBD2
v_gene: TRBV7-2
j_gene: TRBJ2-5
abundance: .

CDR3nt: TGTGCCAGCAGGGACGGAGGGCACACTGAAGCTTTCTTT
CDR3aa: CASRDGGHTEAFF
d_gene: .
v_gene: TRBV25-1
j_gene: TRBJ1-1
abundance: .

CDR3nt: TGTGCCAGCAGCTTACGTCTCGTGGAGTATAGGGAGACCCAGTACTTC
CDR3aa: CASSLRLVEYRETQYF
d_gene: .
v_gene: TRBV7-2
j_gene: TRBJ2-5
abundance: .

CDR3nt: TGCCCACAAATTTTCCCCTACGAGCAGTACTTC
CDR3aa: CPQIFPYEQYF
d_gene: .
v_gene: TRBV10-1
j_gene: TRBJ2-7
abundance: few

CDR3nt: TGTGCCACCACACAACAGGTCCAAGAGACCCAGTACTTC
CDR3aa: CATTQQVQETQYF
d_gene: .
v_gene: TRBV15
j_gene: TRBJ2-5
abundance: .

CDR3nt: TGTGCCAGCAGCAGCAGGGGGCAAAGCACAGATACGCAGTATTTT
CDR3aa: CASSSRGQSTDTQYF
d_gene: TRBD1
v_gene: TRBV6-2/TRBV6-3
j_gene: TRBJ2-3
abundance: few

CDR3nt: TGTGCCAGCAGCCAATCCGTCTCGGGACAGGACACAGATACGCAGTATTTT
CDR3aa: CASSQSVSGQDTDTQYF
d_gene: TRBD1
v_gene: TRBV4-2
j_gene: TRBJ2-3
abundance: .